This T cell receptor beta chain was identified during a study of blood T cell repertoires in COVID-19. Overall study context: PBMCs, B-cell-depleted T cells, or T cells were the source of the cDNA or gDNA that made up the material.

In the original analysis: Counts of nucleated cells, estimated from reference gene primer amplification, were obtained. The method was immunoSEQ multiplex PCR; TCRdb's version includes in-frame clones alone and lacks a portion of them. The DNA was the basis for D and trimming; V, J and clone size are from that table. The sample comprises about 260,000 clones, 85% of which are singletons, and 10% to 15% rests with the top ten. The germline gives CDR1 MNHNY, CDR2 SVGAGI (reference sequence). This CDR3 spans 11 amino acids. This clone was counted a few times. A junction boundary mismatches the germline segment, possibly from a read error.

The source material was peripheral blood. This sequence originates from a human donor in a cohort sampled during active COVID-19. This chain connects TRBV6-6 to TRBJ2-6; D gene unclear. The CDR3 loop reads CGVSGANVLTF. The CDR3 DNA reads TGCGGAGTCTCTGGGGCCAACGTCCTGACTTTC.